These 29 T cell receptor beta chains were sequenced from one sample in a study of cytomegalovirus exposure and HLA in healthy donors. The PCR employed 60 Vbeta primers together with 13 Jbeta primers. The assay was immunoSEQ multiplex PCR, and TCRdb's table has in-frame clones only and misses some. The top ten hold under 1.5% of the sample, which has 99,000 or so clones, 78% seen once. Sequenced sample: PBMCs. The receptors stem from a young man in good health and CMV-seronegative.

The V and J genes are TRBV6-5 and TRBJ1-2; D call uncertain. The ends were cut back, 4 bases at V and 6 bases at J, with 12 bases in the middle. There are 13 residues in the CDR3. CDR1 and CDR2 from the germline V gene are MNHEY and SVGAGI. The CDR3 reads CASSLQRVDGYTF. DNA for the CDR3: TGTGCCAGCAGTTTGCAGAGGGTCGATGGCTACACCTTC.

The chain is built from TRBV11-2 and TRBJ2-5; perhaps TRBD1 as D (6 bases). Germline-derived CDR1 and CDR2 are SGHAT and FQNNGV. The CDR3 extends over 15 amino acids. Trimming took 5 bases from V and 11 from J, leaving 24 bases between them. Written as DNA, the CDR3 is TGTGCCAGCAGCCCTATACAGGGATCCCCAGGGGAGCAGTACTTC. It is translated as CASSPIQGSPGEQYF.

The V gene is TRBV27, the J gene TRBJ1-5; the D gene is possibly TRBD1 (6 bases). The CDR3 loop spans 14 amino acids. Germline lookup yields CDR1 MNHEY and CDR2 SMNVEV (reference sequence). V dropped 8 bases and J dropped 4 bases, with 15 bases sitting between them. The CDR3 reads CASSKGGPNQPQHF. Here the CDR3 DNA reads TGTGCCAGCTCGAAAGGGGGTCCAAATCAGCCCCAGCATTTT.

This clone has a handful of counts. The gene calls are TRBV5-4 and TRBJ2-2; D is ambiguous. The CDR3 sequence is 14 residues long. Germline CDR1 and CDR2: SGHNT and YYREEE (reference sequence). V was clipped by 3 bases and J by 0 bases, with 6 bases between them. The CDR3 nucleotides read TGTGCCAGCAGCTCGAGGACGAACACCGGGGAGCTGTTTTTT. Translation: CASSSRTNTGELFF.

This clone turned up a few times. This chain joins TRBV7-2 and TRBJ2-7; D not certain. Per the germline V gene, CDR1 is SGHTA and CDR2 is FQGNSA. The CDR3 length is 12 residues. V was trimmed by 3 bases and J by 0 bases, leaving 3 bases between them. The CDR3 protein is CASSFSSYEQYF. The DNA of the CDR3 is TGTGCCAGCAGCTTTAGCTCCTACGAGCAGTACTTC.

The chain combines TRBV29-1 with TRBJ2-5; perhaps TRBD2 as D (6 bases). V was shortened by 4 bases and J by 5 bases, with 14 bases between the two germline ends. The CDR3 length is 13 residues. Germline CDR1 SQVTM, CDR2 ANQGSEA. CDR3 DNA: TGCAGCGTTGCCCCCACAGGAGGGGAGACCCAGTACTTC. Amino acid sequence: CSVAPTGGETQYF.

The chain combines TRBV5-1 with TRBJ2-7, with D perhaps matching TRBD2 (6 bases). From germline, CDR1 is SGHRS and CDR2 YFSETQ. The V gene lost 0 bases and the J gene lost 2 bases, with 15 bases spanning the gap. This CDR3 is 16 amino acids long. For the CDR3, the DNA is TGCGCCAGCAGCTTGGTCGCTAGACCGGGGGCCTACGAGCAGTACTTC. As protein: CASSLVARPGAYEQYF.

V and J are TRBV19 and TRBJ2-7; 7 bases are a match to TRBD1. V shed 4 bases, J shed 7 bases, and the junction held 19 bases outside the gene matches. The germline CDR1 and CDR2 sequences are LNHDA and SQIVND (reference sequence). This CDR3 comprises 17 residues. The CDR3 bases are TGTGCCAGTAGTAGAGAGACAGGGTCCCTTTCGTTGAGAGAGCAGTACTTC. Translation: CASSRETGSLSLREQYF.

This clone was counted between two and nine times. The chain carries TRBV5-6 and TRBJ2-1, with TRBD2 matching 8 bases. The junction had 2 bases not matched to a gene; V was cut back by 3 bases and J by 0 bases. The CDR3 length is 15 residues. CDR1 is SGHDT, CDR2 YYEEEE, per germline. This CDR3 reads CASSWSGGSYNEQFF. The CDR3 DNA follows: TGTGCCAGCAGCTGGAGCGGGGGCTCCTACAATGAGCAGTTCTTC.

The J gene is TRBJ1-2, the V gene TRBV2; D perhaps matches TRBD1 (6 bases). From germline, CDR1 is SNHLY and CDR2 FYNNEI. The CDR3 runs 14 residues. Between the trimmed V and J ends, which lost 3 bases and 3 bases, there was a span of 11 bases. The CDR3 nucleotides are TGTGCCAGCAGTGAGTCACAGGGTTACTATGGCTACACCTTC. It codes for CASSESQGYYGYTF. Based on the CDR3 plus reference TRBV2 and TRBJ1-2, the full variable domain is EPEVTQTPSHQVTQMGQEVILRCVPISNHLYFYWYRQILGQKVEFLVSFYNNEISEKSEIFDDQFSVERPDGSNFTLKIRSTKLEDSAMYFCASSESQGYYGYTFGSGTRLTVV.

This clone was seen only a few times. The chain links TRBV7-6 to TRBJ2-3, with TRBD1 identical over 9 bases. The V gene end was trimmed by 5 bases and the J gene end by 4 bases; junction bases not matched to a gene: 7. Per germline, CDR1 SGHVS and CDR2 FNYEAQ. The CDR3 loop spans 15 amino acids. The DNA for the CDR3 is TGTGCCAGCAGCCTTGGACAGGGGTTTTCAGATACGCAGTATTTT. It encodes CASSLGQGFSDTQYF.

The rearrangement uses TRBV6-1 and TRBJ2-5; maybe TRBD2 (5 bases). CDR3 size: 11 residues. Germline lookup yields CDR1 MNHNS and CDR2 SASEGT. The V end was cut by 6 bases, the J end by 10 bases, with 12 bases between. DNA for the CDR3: TGTGCCAGCAGCGGGGAATGGGACCAGTACTTC. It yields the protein CASSGEWDQYF.

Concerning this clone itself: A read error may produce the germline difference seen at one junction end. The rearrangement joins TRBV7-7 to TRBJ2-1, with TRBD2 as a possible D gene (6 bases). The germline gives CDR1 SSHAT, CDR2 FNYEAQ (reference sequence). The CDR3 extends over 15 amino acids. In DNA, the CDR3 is TGTGCTAGCAGCTCGGGGGTGGGTGGATTTGATGAGCAGTTCTTC. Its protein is CASSSGVGGFDEQFF.

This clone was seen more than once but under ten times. The CDR3 DNA reads TGTGCCAGCAGACGGCTGGGACAGGACAAAAACATTCAGTACTTC. Amino acid sequence: CASRRLGQDKNIQYF. The V and J genes are TRBV6-5 and TRBJ2-4; 8 bases fit TRBD1. Germline CDR1 MNHEY, CDR2 SVGAGI. The CDR3 spans 15 residues. J was trimmed by 3 bases and V by 6 bases; bases with no gene match: 7.

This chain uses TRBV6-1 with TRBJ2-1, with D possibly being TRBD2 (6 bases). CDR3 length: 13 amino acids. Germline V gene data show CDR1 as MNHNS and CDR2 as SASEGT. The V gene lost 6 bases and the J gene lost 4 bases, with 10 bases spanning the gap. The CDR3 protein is CASSKDYYNEQFF. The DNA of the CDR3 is TGTGCCAGCAGCAAGGACTATTACAATGAGCAGTTCTTC.

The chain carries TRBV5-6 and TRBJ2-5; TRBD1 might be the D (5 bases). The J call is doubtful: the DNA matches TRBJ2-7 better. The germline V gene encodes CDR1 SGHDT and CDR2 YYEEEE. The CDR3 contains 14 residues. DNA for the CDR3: TGTGCCAGCAGCTTGGGACAGCAAGGGCCCGAGCAGTACTTC. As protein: CASSLGQQGPEQYF.

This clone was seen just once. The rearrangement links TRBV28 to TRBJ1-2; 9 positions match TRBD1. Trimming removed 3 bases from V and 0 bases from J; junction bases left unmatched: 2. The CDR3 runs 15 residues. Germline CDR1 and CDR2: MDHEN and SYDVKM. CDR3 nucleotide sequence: TGTGCCAGCAGTTTGCGGGACAGGGCTAACTATGGCTACACCTTC. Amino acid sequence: CASSLRDRANYGYTF.

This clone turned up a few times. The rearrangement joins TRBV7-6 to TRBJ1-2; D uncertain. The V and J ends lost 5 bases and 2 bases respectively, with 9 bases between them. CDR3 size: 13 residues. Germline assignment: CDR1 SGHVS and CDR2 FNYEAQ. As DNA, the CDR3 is TGTGCCAGCAGCCCATCTACGAACTATGGCTACACCTTC. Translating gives CASSPSTNYGYTF.

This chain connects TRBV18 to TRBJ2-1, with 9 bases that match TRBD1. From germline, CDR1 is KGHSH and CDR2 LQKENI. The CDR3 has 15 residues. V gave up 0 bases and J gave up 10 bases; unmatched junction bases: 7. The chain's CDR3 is CASSPPQGQGGEQFF. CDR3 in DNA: TGTGCCAGCTCACCACCTCAGGGACAGGGAGGGGAGCAGTTCTTC.

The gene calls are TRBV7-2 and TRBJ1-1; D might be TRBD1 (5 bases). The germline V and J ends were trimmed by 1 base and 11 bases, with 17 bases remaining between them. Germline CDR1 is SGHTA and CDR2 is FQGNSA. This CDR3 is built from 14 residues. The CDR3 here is CASSLEVFGGSAFF. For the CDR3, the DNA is TGTGCCAGCAGCTTAGAAGTGTTCGGGGGTTCGGCTTTCTTT. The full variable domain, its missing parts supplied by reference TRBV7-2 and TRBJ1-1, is GAGVSQSPSNKVTEKGKDVELRCDPISGHTALYWYRQSLGQGLEFLIYFQGNSAPDKSGLPSDRFSAERTGGSVSTLTIQRTQQEDSAVYLCASSLEVFGGSAFFGQGTRLTVV.

CDR3 nucleotide sequence: TGTGCCAGCAGCGCGGGACAGACCTACGAGCAGTACTTC. This translates into CASSAGQTYEQYF. The chain joins TRBV2 to TRBJ2-7; a weak D match, TRBD1 (7 bases). With 6 bases removed from V and 2 bases from J, the gap between germline ends came to 11 bases. Germline V lookup: CDR1 SNHLY, CDR2 FYNNEI. CDR3 size: 13 residues.

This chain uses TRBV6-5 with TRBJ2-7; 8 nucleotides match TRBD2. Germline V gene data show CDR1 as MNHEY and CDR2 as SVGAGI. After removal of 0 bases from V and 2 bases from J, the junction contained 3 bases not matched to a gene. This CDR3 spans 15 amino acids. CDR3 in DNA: TGTGCCAGCAGTTACTCCACTAGCGGTCCCTACGAGCAGTACTTC. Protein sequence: CASSYSTSGPYEQYF.

CDR3 nucleotide sequence: TGCGCCAGCAGCTTGGTGGCAGGGGTCTCAAATGAGCAGTTCTTC. It encodes CASSLVAGVSNEQFF. This sequence joins TRBV5-1 and TRBJ2-1, with D tentatively TRBD1 (6 bases). Trimming took 0 bases from V and 7 from J, leaving 14 bases between them. The CDR3 covers 15 residues. Germline loops: CDR1 SGHRS, CDR2 YFSETQ.

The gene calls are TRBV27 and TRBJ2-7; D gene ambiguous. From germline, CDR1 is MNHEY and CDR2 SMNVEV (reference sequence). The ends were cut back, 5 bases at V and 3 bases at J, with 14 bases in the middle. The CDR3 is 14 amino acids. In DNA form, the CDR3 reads TGTGCCAGCAGTCGACCGGGTGACTTCTACGAGCAGTACTTC. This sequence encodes CASSRPGDFYEQYF.

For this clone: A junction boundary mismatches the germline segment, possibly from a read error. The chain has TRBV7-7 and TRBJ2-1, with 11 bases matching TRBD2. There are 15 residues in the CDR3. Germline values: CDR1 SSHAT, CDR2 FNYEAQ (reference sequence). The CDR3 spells CASSFSGGASNEQFF. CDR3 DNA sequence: TGTGCTAGCAGCTTTAGCGGGGGGGCGAGCAATGAGCAGTTCTTC.

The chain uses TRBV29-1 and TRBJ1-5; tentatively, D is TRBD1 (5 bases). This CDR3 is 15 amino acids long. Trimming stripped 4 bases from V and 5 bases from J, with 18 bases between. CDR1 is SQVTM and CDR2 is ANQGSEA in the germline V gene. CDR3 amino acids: CSVVSAGNGDQPQHF. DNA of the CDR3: TGCAGCGTTGTCTCGGCAGGGAATGGAGATCAGCCCCAGCATTTT.

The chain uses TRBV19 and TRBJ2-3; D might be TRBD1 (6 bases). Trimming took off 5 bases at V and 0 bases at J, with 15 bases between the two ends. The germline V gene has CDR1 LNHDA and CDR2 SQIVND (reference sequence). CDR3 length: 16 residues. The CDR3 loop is CASSSNRAQSTDTQYF. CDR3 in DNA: TGTGCCAGTAGTTCCAACAGGGCTCAAAGCACAGATACGCAGTATTTT.

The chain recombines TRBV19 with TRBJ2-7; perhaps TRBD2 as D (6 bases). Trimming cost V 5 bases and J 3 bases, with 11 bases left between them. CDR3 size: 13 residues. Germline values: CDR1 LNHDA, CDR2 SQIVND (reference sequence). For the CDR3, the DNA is TGTGCCAGTAGTTTGGGGGGACTCTACGAGCAGTACTTC. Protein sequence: CASSLGGLYEQYF.

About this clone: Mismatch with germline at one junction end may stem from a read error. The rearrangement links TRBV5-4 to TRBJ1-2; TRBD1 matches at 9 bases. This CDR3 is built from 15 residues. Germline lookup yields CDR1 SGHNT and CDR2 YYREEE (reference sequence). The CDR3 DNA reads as TGTGCCAGCAGATTGGGACAGGGAATAAACTATGGCTACACCTTC. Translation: CASRLGQGINYGYTF.